The entry below gives a single TCR beta chain sequence along with its context. Its antigen is as yet unknown. The sample originates from a study of CD8 T cell repertoires and HIV-1 epitope variants. Assay used: immunoSEQ multiplex PCR; TCRdb lists only in-frame clones, some missing. This table has approximately 4,000 clones, around 60% appearing once. This clonotype was sampled from a male donor with HIV. The source material was cultured CD8+ T cells derived from PBMCs.

CDR3 DNA: TGTGCCAGCAGCCTAGGACAAGACGGGCAGTACTTC. Amino acid sequence: CASSLGQDGQYF. V and J are TRBV6-6 and TRBJ2-7; D is perhaps TRBD1 (5 bases). V was cut by 6 bases and J by 9 bases, with 15 bases left in between. Germline V gives CDR1 MNHNY, CDR2 SVGAGI (reference sequence). The CDR3 covers 12 residues.